The 25 T cell receptor beta chains below were found in one sample sequenced in a study of T cell repertoires in cytomegalovirus infection. Their specific antigens are unknown. TCRdb re-analysed the reads in MiXCR, keeping a single row per CDR3 protein. The table records fewer than 900,000 distinct CDR3 sequences, around 29% of them present only once. The starting material was cultured CD8+ T cells from PBMCs, obtained from culture after CMV antigen stimulation. Receptors were obtained from a human donor in good health (CMV status not recorded). Some clones in this sample may be carry-over from other donors' samples.

The table lists this clonotype with many counts. This chain links TRBV7-9 with TRBJ1-5, with 7 bases matching TRBD1. J gave up 1 base and V 5 bases, and 5 bases lay outside the gene matches. The CDR3 totals 15 residues. CDR1 is SEHNR, CDR2 FQNEAQ, per germline (reference sequence). The CDR3 nucleotides read TGTGCCAGCAGCCCCCAGGGGGGCAGCAATCAGCCCCAGCATTTT. This translates into CASSPQGGSNQPQHF.

The gene calls are TRBV7-2 and TRBJ2-1; D uncertain. The CDR3 sequence is 12 residues long. Trimming removed 7 bases at V and 3 bases at J, with 7 bases between. Germline-derived CDR1 and CDR2 are SGHTA and FQGNSA. CDR3 sequence reads: CASNKGYNEQFF. The CDR3 nucleotides read TGTGCCAGCAACAAGGGCTACAATGAGCAGTTCTTC. Complete variable domain (other parts from reference TRBV7-2 and TRBJ2-1): GAGVSQSPSNKVTEKGKDVELRCDPISGHTALYWYRQSLGQGLEFLIYFQGNSAPDKSGLPSDRFSAERTGGSVSTLTIQRTQQEDSAVYLCASNKGYNEQFFGPGTRLTVL.

This clonotype was observed at least ten times. The rearrangement uses TRBV7-9 and TRBJ2-7; no definite D call. Looked up from germline, CDR1 is SEHNR and CDR2 is FQNEAQ (reference sequence). V gave up 6 bases and J gave up 0 bases, with 9 bases separating them. The CDR3 sequence is 13 residues long. In DNA form, the CDR3 reads TGTGCCAGCAGAGACCGTTACTCCTACGAGCAGTACGTC. Residues: CASRDRYSYEQYV.

In this sample, this clonotype turned up a few times. This rearrangement joins TRBV7-6 to TRBJ2-3; the match to TRBD2 covers 9 bases. CDR3 length: 16 residues. Germline V CDR1 and CDR2: SGHVS, FNYEAQ. Trimming removed 5 bases from V and 3 bases from J; junction bases left unmatched: 9. The CDR3 bases are TGTGCCAGCAGCCTAGTAGCGGGGGAGAGGACAGATACGCAGTATTTT. It yields the protein CASSLVAGERTDTQYF.

The chain couples TRBV6-1 to TRBJ1-2; tentative D call: TRBD1 (6 bases). V gave up 3 bases and J gave up 1 base, with 12 bases separating them. The CDR3 consists of 15 residues. Germline assignment: CDR1 MNHNS and CDR2 SASEGT. The CDR3, as DNA: TGTGCCAGCAGTGACTGGACAGACTTTAACTATGGCTACACCTTC. Its translation is CASSDWTDFNYGYTF.

The chain joins TRBV19 to TRBJ2-1; D is perhaps TRBD1 (6 bases). CDR1 and CDR2 from the germline V gene are LNHDA and SQIVND (reference sequence). V shed 5 bases and J shed 2 bases, with 13 bases lying between them. CDR3 length equals 15 residues. CDR3 sequence reads: CASSLSGTTYNEQFF. CDR3 in DNA: TGTGCCAGTAGTCTCTCTGGGACAACCTACAATGAGCAGTTCTTC.

This chain connects TRBV2 to TRBJ2-5; no definite D call. This CDR3 has 11 amino acids. Trimming took off 7 bases at V and 1 base at J, with 4 bases between the two ends. Per germline, CDR1 SNHLY and CDR2 FYNNEI. The CDR3 DNA sequence: TGTGCCAGCATAAGCCAAGAGACCCAGTACTTC. It is translated as CASISQETQYF.

This chain joins TRBV5-3 and TRBJ2-5, with TRBD1 matching 7 bases. TRBV5-3 is sorted into the ORF group, with uncertain function. V lost 8 bases, J lost 5 bases, and 9 bases stayed unmatched. This CDR3 spans 13 amino acids. The CDR3 nucleotides read TGTGCCAGCAAGATTACAGGGGTCGAGACCCAGTACTTC. This sequence encodes CASKITGVETQYF.

This sequence joins TRBV19 and TRBJ2-1; D gene uncertain. V gave up 3 bases and J gave up 6 bases, with 9 bases separating them. CDR1 is LNHDA, CDR2 SQIVND, per germline (reference sequence). The CDR3 extends over 13 amino acids. CDR3 residues: CASSIGWGNEQFF. The CDR3 DNA is TGTGCCAGTAGTATTGGATGGGGCAATGAGCAGTTCTTC.

Many counts were recorded for this clonotype. The V gene is TRBV7-8, the J gene TRBJ1-2; 7 bases map to TRBD1. CDR1 SGHVS and CDR2 FQNEAQ come from the germline V gene. V lost 5 bases, J lost 1 base, and 10 bases stayed unmatched. This CDR3 has 16 amino acids. The CDR3 spells CASSQPDREINYGYTF. CDR3 nucleotide sequence: TGTGCCAGCAGCCAACCTGACAGGGAAATTAACTATGGCTACACCTTC.

This clonotype appeared a few times. The chain has TRBV9 and TRBJ2-5; 10 bases line up with TRBD2. V shed 4 bases and J 7 bases; nucleotides not matched to a gene: 13. The CDR3 is made up of 16 amino acids. Germline assignment: CDR1 SGDLS and CDR2 YYNGEE. The CDR3 region is CASSPPSGGDLLTQYF. DNA of the CDR3: TGTGCCAGCAGCCCCCCCAGCGGGGGGGACCTTCTGACCCAGTACTTC. The whole variable domain, filled in from reference TRBV9 and TRBJ2-5, reads DSGVTQTPKHLITATGQRVTLRCSPRSGDLSVYWYQQSLDQGLQFLIQYYNGEERAKGNILERFSAQQFPDLHSELNLSSLELGDSALYFCASSPPSGGDLLTQYFGPGTRLLVL.

J is TRBJ2-3 and V is TRBV5-8; tentative D call: TRBD1 (5 bases). With 1 base removed from V and 4 bases from J, the gap between germline ends came to 13 bases. The CDR3 sequence is 15 residues long. CDR1 is SGHTS, CDR2 YDEGEE, per germline. In DNA form, the CDR3 reads TGTGCCAGCAGCTTGCATTTGCAGGGTGCAGATACGCAGTATTTT. It yields the protein CASSLHLQGADTQYF.

As DNA, the CDR3 is TGTGCCAGCAGTTCTACAGGGGGGCCGAACACCGGGGAGCTGTTTTTT. This encodes CASSSTGGPNTGELFF. V is TRBV12-3 or TRBV12-4 and J is TRBJ2-2; TRBD1 matches 8 bases. J was trimmed by 0 bases and V by 4 bases; bases with no gene match: 4. The CDR3 extends over 16 amino acids.

This chain links TRBV27 with TRBJ2-3, with D possibly being TRBD1 (6 bases). V shed 7 bases and J shed 0 bases, with 11 bases lying between them. CDR1 and CDR2 (germline): MNHEY, SMNVEV (reference sequence). CDR3 length: 14 residues. The CDR3: CASTEGGSTDTQYF. For the CDR3, the DNA is TGTGCCAGCACAGAAGGGGGTAGCACAGATACGCAGTATTTT.

V is TRBV7-9 and J is TRBJ2-1, with 10 bases identical to TRBD1. The V segment lost 5 bases and the J segment 8 bases; nucleotides outside the gene matches: 9. This CDR3 is 15 amino acids long. CDR1 SEHNR and CDR2 FQNEAQ come from the germline V gene (reference sequence). The CDR3 coding sequence is TGTGCCAGCAGCCCTCGGACAGGGGGGGTATATGAGCAGTTCTTC. The encoded protein is CASSPRTGGVYEQFF. The variable domain in full, with the rest retrieved from reference TRBV7-9 and TRBJ2-1, is DTGVSQNPRHKITKRGQNVTFRCDPISEHNRLYWYRQTLGQGPEFLTYFQNEAQLEKSRLLSDRFSAERPKGSFSTLEIQRTEQGDSAMYLCASSPRTGGVYEQFFGPGTRLTVL.

The CDR3: CASSEGRHYNSPLHF. CDR3 nucleotides: TGTGCCAGCAGTGAGGGACGGCACTATAATTCACCCCTCCACTTT. This chain links TRBV12-3 or TRBV12-4 with TRBJ1-6, with D perhaps matching TRBD1 (5 bases). The CDR3 loop spans 15 amino acids. Trimming removed 5 bases from V and 3 bases from J, with 11 bases in between.

This clonotype was seen many times. As DNA, the CDR3 is TGTGCCAGCAGCCGGACAGGGCGGGAGACCCAGTACTTC. This codes for CASSRTGRETQYF. The V and J genes are TRBV7-9 and TRBJ2-5; 8 bases fit TRBD1. Per germline, CDR1 SEHNR and CDR2 FQNEAQ (reference sequence). Trimming took 5 bases from V and 5 from J; bases not matched to a gene: 4. This CDR3 comprises 13 residues.

This clonotype was seen a handful of times. V and J are TRBV19 and TRBJ1-2, with D hard to call. V was clipped by 4 bases and J by 0 bases, with 12 bases between them. The CDR3 loop spans 15 amino acids. Germline values: CDR1 LNHDA, CDR2 SQIVND (reference sequence). The CDR3 protein is CASSKRHTANYGYTF. The CDR3 DNA is TGTGCCAGTAGTAAAAGACACACGGCTAACTATGGCTACACCTTC.

V and J are TRBV29-1 and TRBJ2-1; D is unclear. The germline V gene encodes CDR1 SQVTM and CDR2 ANQGSEA. Trimming cost V 5 bases and J 0 bases, with 5 bases left between them. The CDR3 is 12 amino acids. For the CDR3, the DNA is TGCAGCGTTTTTAGCTCCTACAATGAGCAGTTCTTC. It is translated as CSVFSSYNEQFF.

V is TRBV15 and J is TRBJ2-1; D is undetermined. The CDR3 has 15 amino acids. V lost 0 bases, J lost 2 bases, and 8 bases lay in between. Germline lookup yields CDR1 LNHNV and CDR2 YYDKDF (reference sequence). CDR3 sequence reads: CATSRDFSAYNEQFF. CDR3 sequence (DNA): TGTGCCACCAGCAGAGATTTCTCCGCCTACAATGAGCAGTTCTTC.

V is TRBV12-3 or TRBV12-4 and J is TRBJ2-3, with 14 bases that match TRBD2. V gave up 5 bases and J gave up 2 bases; unmatched junction bases: 9. The CDR3 is 18 amino acids. The chain's CDR3 is CASSPRLAGGRNTDTQYF. CDR3 coding DNA: TGTGCCAGCAGTCCCCGACTAGCGGGGGGGCGCAACACAGATACGCAGTATTTT.

The genes are TRBV20-1 and TRBJ1-1; 11 bases fit TRBD1. CDR3 length: 11 amino acids. Germline CDR1 and CDR2: DFQATT and SNEGSKA (reference sequence). J was trimmed by 12 bases and V by 4 bases; bases with no gene match: 4. CDR3 region: CSATGTGGTFF. CDR3 coding DNA: TGCAGTGCTACCGGGACAGGGGGTACTTTCTTT.

This clonotype has only a few counts. The chain combines TRBV6-1 with TRBJ2-1; 10 nucleotides agree with TRBD1. Trimming cost V 7 bases and J 9 bases; bases outside gene matches: 15. From germline, CDR1 is MNHNS and CDR2 SASEGT. The CDR3 covers 16 residues. The CDR3 DNA follows: TGTGCCAGCATAGGTGGGACAGGGGCCCATTCCGGTGAGCAGTTCTTC. This codes for CASIGGTGAHSGEQFF.

This clonotype was recorded only once. The rearrangement uses TRBV28 and TRBJ1-4; perhaps TRBD1 as D (6 bases). V shed 9 bases and J shed 8 bases, with 19 bases lying between them. CDR3 length: 14 residues. Per the germline V gene, CDR1 is MDHEN and CDR2 is SYDVKM. The CDR3 region is CARTNRAGGEKLFF. In DNA form, the CDR3 reads TGTGCCAGAACGAATCGGGCCGGGGGCGAAAAACTGTTTTTT.

This clonotype was observed a few times. Its ends do not fully match the called genes, so a read error is possible. The gene calls are TRBV6-2 or TRBV6-3 and TRBJ2-1; 9 nucleotides match TRBD1. Germline CDR1 and CDR2: MNHEY and SVGEGT. The CDR3 runs 12 residues. The chain's CDR3 is CASSFPRDRASF. The CDR3 DNA reads as TGTGCCAGCTCCTTCCCCCGGGACAGGGCCTCTTTC.